This T cell receptor beta chain comes out of a study of blood T cell repertoires in COVID-19. About the study: PBMCs, B-cell-depleted T cells, or T cells provided the cDNA or gDNA that made up the material.

This clone was seen a handful of times. Authors' methods: For nucleated cells, counts were estimated from reference gene primer amplification. Profiling relied on immunoSEQ multiplex PCR, and the TCRdb table lists in-frame clones only, not all of them. Clonal size and the V and J genes are those of that table, whereas D and trimming came from the DNA. The sample records about 180,000 clones, 65% to 90% being singletons. The ends lost 4 bases at V and 5 bases at J; junction bases unmatched: 3. The CDR3 is made up of 16 amino acids. Germline CDR1 SGHRS, CDR2 YFSETQ. V usage is TRBV5-1 and J usage is TRBJ2-2; 15 nucleotides line up with TRBD2. Sequencing was performed on peripheral blood. The sequence was collected from a human donor in a cohort sampled during active COVID-19. The CDR3 is CASSPGLAGGTGELFF. CDR3 bases: TGCGCCAGCAGCCCGGGACTAGCGGGAGGAACCGGGGAGCTGTTTTTT.